This TCR beta chain was identified during a study of cytomegalovirus exposure and HLA in healthy donors. Whole-study results and caveats: Sequencing depth roughly uniform across donors was assumed in presence/absence analyses.

It was with 60 Vbeta and 13 Jbeta primers that the PCR ran. Assay used: immunoSEQ multiplex PCR; TCRdb lists only in-frame clones, some missing. The table lists roughly 130,000 clones, roughly 80% of them singletons, with around 1.2% in the top ten. On this clone itself: Its target is unknown.

Specimen: PBMCs. The source is a girl under 10 years old in good health and CMV-seronegative.

The CDR3 DNA is TGCAGTATACAGGGGGCATACGAGCAGTACTTC. This codes for CSIQGAYEQYF. The V call is TRBV29-1, the J call TRBJ2-7, with 9 bases lining up with TRBD1. The CDR3 is made up of 11 amino acids. Germline CDR1 and CDR2: SQVTM and ANQGSEA.